This T cell receptor (beta chain) was identified in a study of sequential checkpoint blockade in melanoma. On the study more broadly: Randomization was 1:1 between first-line nivolumab→ipilimumab and ipilimumab→nivolumab.

The CDR3 spans 14 residues. Deletions cut 9 bases from V and 1 base from J, with 16 bases between. CDR1 LNHDA and CDR2 SQIVND come from the germline V gene (reference sequence). Specified treatment: randomized to nivolumab then ipilimumab (arm A) or the reverse (arm B). None of the patients previously received DNA-damaging chemotherapy. PBMC sorting kept live CD3+CD8+ cells without CD19 or CD56. Profiled with immunoSEQ multiplex PCR; TCRdb holds only in-frame clones, not every one. The sample has about 17,000 clones, around 70% seen once. The clonotype was recovered from a human donor with melanoma. The sequenced sample was CD8+ T cells sorted from blood (inferred from file names), obtained from a patient given nivolumab and ipilimumab in sequence. The chain couples TRBV19 to TRBJ2-7, with a weak D call TRBD2 (6 bases). The CDR3 spells CASSAGGESYEQYF. As DNA, the CDR3 is TGTGCCAGCTCCGCCGGAGGGGAATCCTACGAGCAGTACTTC.